This record looks at one T cell receptor (beta chain) sequence and its context. This CDR3 spans 16 amino acids. Germline CDR1 SGDLS, CDR2 YYNGEE. Trimming removed 3 bases from V and 11 bases from J, with 24 bases in between. RNA transcripts gave rise to amplified TCR beta CDR3 regions. In the first-round RT-PCR of the TCR CDR3, the HTBI primer set was used. TCRdb re-derived calls from the multiplex PCR reads in MiXCR, one entry per CDR3 protein. Of hundreds of thousands of distinct CDR3 sequences in the sample, approximately 40% were seen once. These data come from a study of T cells in Graves' hyperthyroidism and ophthalmopathy.

The sample comprised blood. The sequence came from a man younger than 35 with Graves' hyperthyroidism. This chain links TRBV9 with TRBJ1-5; D call uncertain. CDR3 protein: CASSGLENTTEGSQHF. The CDR3 nucleotides are TGTGCCAGCAGCGGTCTTGAAAACACCACAGAGGGCTCCCAGCATTTT.